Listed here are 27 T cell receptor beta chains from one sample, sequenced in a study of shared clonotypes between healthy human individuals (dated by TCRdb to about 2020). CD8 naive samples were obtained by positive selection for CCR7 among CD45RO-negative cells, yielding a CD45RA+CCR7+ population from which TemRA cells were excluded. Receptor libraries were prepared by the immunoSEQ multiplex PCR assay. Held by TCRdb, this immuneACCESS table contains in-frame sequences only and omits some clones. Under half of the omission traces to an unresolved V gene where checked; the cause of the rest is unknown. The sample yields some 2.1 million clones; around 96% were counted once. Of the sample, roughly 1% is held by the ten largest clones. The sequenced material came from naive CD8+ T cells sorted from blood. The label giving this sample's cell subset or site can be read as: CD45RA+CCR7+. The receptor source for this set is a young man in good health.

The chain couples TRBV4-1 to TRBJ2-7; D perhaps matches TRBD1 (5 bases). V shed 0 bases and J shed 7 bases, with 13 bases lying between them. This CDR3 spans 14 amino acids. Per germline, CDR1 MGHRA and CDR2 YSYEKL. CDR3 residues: CASSQENPGLEQYF. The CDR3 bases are TGCGCCAGCAGCCAAGAAAATCCAGGGCTGGAGCAGTACTTC.

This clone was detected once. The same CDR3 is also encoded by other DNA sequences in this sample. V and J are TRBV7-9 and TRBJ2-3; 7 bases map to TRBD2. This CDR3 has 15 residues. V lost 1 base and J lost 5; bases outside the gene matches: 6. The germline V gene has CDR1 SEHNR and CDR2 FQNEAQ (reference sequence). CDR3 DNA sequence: TGTGCCAGCAGCTTAGGACTCGCGGGAGAAGATACGCAGTATTTT. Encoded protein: CASSLGLAGEDTQYF.

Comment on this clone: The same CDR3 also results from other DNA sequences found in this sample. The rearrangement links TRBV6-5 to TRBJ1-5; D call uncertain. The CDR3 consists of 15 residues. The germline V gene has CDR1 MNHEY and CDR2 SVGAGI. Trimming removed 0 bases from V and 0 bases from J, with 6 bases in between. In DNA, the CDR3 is TGTGCCAGCAGTTACTCTGGCAGTAGCAATCAGCCCCAGCATTTT. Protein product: CASSYSGSSNQPQHF.

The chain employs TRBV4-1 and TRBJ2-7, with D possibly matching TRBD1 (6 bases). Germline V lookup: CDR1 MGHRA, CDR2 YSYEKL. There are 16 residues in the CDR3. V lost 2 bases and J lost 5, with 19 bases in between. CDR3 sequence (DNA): TGCGCCAGCAGCCAATACAGTCAGGGGTTGAGGGACGAGCAGTACTTC. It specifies CASSQYSQGLRDEQYF.

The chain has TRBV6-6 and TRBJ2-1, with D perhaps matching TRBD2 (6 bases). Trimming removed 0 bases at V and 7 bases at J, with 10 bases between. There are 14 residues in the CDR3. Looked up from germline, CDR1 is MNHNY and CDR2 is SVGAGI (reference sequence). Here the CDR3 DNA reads TGTGCCAGCAGTTACTCGGAGGGGTCGAATGAGCAGTTCTTC. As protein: CASSYSEGSNEQFF.

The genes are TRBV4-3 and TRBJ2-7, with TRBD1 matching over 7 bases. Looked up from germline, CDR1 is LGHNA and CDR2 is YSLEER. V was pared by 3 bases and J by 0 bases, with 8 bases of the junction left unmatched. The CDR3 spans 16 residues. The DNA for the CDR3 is TGCGCCAGCAGCCAGGCCTGGACAGGAAGCTCCTACGAGCAGTACTTC. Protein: CASSQAWTGSSYEQYF.

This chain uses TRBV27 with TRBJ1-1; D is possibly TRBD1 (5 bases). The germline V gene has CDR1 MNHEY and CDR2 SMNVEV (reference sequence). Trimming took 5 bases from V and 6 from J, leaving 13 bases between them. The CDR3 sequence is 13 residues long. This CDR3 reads CASSTDRVSEAFF. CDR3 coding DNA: TGTGCCAGCAGTACAGACAGAGTCTCTGAAGCTTTCTTT.

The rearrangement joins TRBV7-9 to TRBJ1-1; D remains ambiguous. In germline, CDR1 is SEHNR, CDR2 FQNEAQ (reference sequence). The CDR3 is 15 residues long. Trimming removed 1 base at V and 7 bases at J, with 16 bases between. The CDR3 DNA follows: TGTGCCAGCAGCTTAGGTCCAGGAGTACATGATGAAGCTTTCTTT. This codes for CASSLGPGVHDEAFF.

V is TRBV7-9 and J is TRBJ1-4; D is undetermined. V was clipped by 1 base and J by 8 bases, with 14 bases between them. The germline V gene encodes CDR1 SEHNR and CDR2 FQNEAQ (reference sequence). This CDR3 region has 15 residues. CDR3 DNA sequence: TGTGCCAGCAGCTTAGTTCGGGGAATGGACGAAAAACTGTTTTTT. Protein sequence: CASSLVRGMDEKLFF.

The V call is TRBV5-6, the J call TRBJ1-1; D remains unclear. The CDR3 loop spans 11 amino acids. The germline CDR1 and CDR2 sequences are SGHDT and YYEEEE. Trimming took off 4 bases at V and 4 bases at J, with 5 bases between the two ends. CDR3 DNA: TGTGCCAGCAGCCAAGGCACTGAAGCTTTCTTT. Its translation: CASSQGTEAFF.

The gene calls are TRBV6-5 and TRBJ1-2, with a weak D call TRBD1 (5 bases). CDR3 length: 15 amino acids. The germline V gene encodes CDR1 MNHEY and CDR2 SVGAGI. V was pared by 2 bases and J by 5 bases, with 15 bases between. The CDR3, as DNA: TGTGCCAGCAGTTACATCGAGGGGAGACGGTATGGCTACACCTTC. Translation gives CASSYIEGRRYGYTF.

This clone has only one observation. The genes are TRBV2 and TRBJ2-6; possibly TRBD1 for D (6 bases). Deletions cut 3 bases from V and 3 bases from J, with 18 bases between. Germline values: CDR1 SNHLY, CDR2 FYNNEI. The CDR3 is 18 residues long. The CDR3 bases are TGTGCCAGCAGTGAGCAGGGGACCGATGAAAATGGGGCCAACGTCCTGACTTTC. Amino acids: CASSEQGTDENGANVLTF.

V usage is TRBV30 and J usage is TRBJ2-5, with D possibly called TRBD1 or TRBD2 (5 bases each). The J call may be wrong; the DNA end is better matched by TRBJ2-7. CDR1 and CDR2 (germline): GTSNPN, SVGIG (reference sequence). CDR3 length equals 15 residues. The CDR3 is CAWSVGQGDAYEQYF. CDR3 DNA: TGTGCCTGGAGTGTAGGTCAGGGAGATGCCTACGAGCAGTACTTC.

The CDR3 sequence: CASSPIETSYNSPLHF. The CDR3 region has the DNA TGTGCCAGCAGCCCTATCGAGACGTCCTATAATTCACCCCTCCACTTT. The rearrangement links TRBV5-8 to TRBJ1-6; D is unresolved. V lost 4 bases and J lost 1, with 12 bases in between. The CDR3 covers 16 residues. Looked up from germline, CDR1 is SGHTS and CDR2 is YDEGEE.

The CDR3 DNA sequence: TGTGCCAGCAGGGGGGGTCCCTCCTACGAGCAGTACTTC. It is translated as CASRGGPSYEQYF. J is TRBJ2-7 and V is TRBV2, with a weak D call TRBD2 (6 bases). The CDR3 has 13 residues. V dropped 6 bases and J dropped 0 bases, with 9 bases sitting between them. The V gene's germline CDR1 is SNHLY and CDR2 FYNNEI.

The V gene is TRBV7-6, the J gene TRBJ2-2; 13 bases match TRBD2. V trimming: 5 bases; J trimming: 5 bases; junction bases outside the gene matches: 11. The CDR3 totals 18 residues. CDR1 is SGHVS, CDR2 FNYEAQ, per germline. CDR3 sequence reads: CASSPTSGRPPSTGELFF. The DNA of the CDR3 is TGTGCCAGCAGCCCGACTAGCGGGAGGCCACCCTCGACCGGGGAGCTGTTTTTT.

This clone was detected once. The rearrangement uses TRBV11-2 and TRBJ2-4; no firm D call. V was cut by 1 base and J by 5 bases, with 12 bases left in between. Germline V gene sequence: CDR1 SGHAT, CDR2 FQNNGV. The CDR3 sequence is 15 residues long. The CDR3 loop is CASSLGLDSQNIQYF. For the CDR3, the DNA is TGTGCCAGCAGCTTAGGCTTAGATAGCCAAAACATTCAGTACTTC. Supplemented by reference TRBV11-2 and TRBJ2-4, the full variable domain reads EAGVAQSPRYKIIEKRQSVAFWCNPISGHATLYWYQQILGQGPKLLIQFQNNGVVDDSQLPKDRFSAERLKGVDSTLKIQPAKLEDSAVYLCASSLGLDSQNIQYFGAGTRLSVL.

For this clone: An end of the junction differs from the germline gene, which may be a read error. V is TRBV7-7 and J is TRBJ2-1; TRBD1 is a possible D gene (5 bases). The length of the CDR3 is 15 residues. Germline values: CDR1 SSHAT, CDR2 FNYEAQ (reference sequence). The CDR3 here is CASSLQDGSWDEQFF. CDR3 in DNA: TGTGCTAGCAGCTTACAGGACGGGTCCTGGGATGAGCAGTTCTTC.

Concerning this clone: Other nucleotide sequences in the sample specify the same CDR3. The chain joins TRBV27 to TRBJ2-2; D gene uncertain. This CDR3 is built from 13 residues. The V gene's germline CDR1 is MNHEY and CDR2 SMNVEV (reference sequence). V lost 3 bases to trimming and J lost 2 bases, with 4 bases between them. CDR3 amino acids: CASSFLNTGELFF. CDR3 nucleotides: TGTGCCAGCAGTTTCTTAAACACCGGGGAGCTGTTTTTT.

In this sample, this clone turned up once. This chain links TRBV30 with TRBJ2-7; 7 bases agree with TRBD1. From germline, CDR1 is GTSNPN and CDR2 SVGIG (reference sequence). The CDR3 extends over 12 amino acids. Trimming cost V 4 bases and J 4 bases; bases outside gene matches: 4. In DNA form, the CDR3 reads TGTGCCTGGAAGGCAGGGGGATACGAGCAGTACTTC. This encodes CAWKAGGYEQYF. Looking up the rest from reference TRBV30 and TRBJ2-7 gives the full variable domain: SQTIHQWPATLVQPVGSPLSLECTVEGTSNPNLYWYRQAAGRGLQLLFYSVGIGQISSEVPQNLSASRPQDRQFILSSKKLLLSDSGFYLCAWKAGGYEQYFGPGTRLTVT.

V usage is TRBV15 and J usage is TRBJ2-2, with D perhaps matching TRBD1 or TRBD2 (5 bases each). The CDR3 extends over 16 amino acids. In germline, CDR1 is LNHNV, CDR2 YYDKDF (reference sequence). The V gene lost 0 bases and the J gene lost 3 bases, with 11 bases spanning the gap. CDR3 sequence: CATSRDEGMHTGELFF. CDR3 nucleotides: TGTGCCACCAGCAGAGATGAGGGGATGCACACCGGGGAGCTGTTTTTT.

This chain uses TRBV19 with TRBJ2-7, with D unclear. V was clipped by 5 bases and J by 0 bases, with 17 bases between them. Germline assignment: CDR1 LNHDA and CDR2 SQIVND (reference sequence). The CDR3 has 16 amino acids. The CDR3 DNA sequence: TGTGCCAGTAGTTCCAGGTCGAAATCTAGCTCCTACGAGCAGTACTTC. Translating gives CASSSRSKSSSYEQYF. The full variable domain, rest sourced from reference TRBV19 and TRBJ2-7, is DGGITQSPKYLFRKEGQNVTLSCEQNLNHDAMYWYRQDPGQGLRLIYYSQIVNDFQKGDIAEGYSVSREKKESFPLTVTSAQKNPTAFYLCASSSRSKSSSYEQYFGPGTRLTVT.

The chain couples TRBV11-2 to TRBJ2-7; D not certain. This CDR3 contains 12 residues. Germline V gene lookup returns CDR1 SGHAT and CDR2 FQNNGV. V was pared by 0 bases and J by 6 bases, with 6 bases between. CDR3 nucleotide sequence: TGTGCCAGCAGCTTAGACTCCGGCGAGCAGTACTTC. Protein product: CASSLDSGEQYF.

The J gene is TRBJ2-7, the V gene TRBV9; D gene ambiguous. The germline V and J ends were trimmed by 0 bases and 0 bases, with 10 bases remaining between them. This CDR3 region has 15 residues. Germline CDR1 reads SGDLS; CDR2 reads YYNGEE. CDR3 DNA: TGTGCCAGCAGCGTAGGGTGGGCCTCCTCCTACGAGCAGTACTTC. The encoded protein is CASSVGWASSYEQYF.

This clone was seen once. CDR3 protein: CASSGRSGGPQHF. The CDR3 bases are TGTGCCAGCTCTGGACGGTCAGGGGGGCCCCAGCATTTT. V usage is TRBV19 and J usage is TRBJ1-5, with 7 positions matching TRBD1. V lost 9 bases, J lost 9 bases, and 11 bases stayed unmatched. The CDR3 runs to 13 residues. Germline CDR1 is LNHDA and CDR2 is SQIVND (reference sequence).

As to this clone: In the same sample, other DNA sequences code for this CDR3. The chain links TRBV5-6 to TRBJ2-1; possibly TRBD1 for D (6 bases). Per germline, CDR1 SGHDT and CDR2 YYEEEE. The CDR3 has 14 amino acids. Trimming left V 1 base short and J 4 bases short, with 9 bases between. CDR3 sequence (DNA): TGTGCCAGCAGCTTGCAGGGGCCGTACAATGAGCAGTTCTTC. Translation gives CASSLQGPYNEQFF. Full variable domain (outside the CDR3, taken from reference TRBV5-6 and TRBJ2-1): DAGVTQSPTHLIKTRGQQVTLRCSPKSGHDTVSWYQQALGQGPQFIFQYYEEEERQRGNFPDRFSGHQFPNYSSELNVNALLLGDSALYLCASSLQGPYNEQFFGPGTRLTVL.

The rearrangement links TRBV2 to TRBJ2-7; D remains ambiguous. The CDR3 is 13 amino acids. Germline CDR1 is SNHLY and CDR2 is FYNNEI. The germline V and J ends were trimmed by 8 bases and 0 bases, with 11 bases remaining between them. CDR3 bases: TGTGCCAGCGTTGAAGAAGACTCCTACGAGCAGTACTTC. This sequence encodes CASVEEDSYEQYF. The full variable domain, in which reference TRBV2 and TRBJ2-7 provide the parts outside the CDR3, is EPEVTQTPSHQVTQMGQEVILRCVPISNHLYFYWYRQILGQKVEFLVSFYNNEISEKSEIFDDQFSVERPDGSNFTLKIRSTKLEDSAMYFCASVEEDSYEQYFGPGTRLTVT.